The 16 T cell receptor beta chains below come from one sample, sequenced in a study of blood T cells in healthy people across ages. For the second PCR, which ran for roughly 6 to 12 cycles, a sample-barcoded 5' primer and a J-beta primer mix were used. TCRdb itself ran the 5' RACE reads through MiXCR, one entry per CDR3 protein. Of 550,000 to 750,000 distinct CDR3 sequences in the sample, under 25% are singletons; the top ten hold roughly 3.9%. Sequencing input: blood. These receptors were taken from a man between 70 and 80 years old in good health.

This clonotype showed up just a few times. The rearrangement links TRBV7-3 to TRBJ2-7, with a weak D call TRBD1 (6 bases). The tail of the sequence fits TRBJ2-1 better, so the J call may be wrong. Per germline, CDR1 SGHTA and CDR2 FQGTGA. CDR3 size: 15 residues. As DNA, the CDR3 is TGTGCCAGCAGCAAGGCACGGGACACATACAATGAGCAGTTCTTC. Translated, it gives CASSKARDTYNEQFF.

V and J are TRBV5-1 and TRBJ1-6; D remains ambiguous. The CDR3 covers 14 residues. CDR1 and CDR2 from the germline V gene are SGHRS and YFSETQ. Trimming took 4 bases from V and 10 from J, leaving 15 bases between them. The CDR3 loop reads CASSPGGGGSPLHF. CDR3 nucleotides: TGCGCCAGCAGCCCTGGTGGTGGAGGCTCACCCCTCCACTTT. Using reference TRBV5-1 and TRBJ1-6 for the parts outside the CDR3, the full variable domain is KAGVTQTPRYLIKTRGQQVTLSCSPISGHRSVSWYQQTPGQGLQFLFEYFSETQRNKGNFPGRFSGRQFSNSRSEMNVSTLELGDSALYLCASSPGGGGSPLHFGNGTRLTVT.

This clonotype is a singleton in its sample. This rearrangement joins TRBV7-9 to TRBJ1-4; 9 positions agree with TRBD1. The CDR3 contains 15 residues. CDR1 SEHNR and CDR2 FQNEAQ come from the germline V gene (reference sequence). The V gene end was trimmed by 1 base and the J gene end by 7 bases; junction bases not matched to a gene: 4. The CDR3 loop reads CASSLVTGGVEKLFF. The CDR3 nucleotides are TGTGCCAGCAGCTTAGTCACAGGGGGCGTTGAAAAACTGTTTTTT.

The J gene is TRBJ2-1, the V gene TRBV2; 14 bases fit TRBD2. J gave up 8 bases and V 9 bases, and 6 bases lay outside the gene matches. This CDR3 comprises 14 residues. Germline V gene sequence: CDR1 SNHLY, CDR2 FYNNEI. The CDR3 nucleotides read TGTGCCAGGAGGACTAGCGGGAGGAGGGATGAGCAGTTCTTC. It is translated as CARRTSGRRDEQFF.

In its sample, this clonotype was seen many times. V and J are TRBV2 and TRBJ2-5; TRBD2 aligns across 11 bases. The ends lost 2 bases at V and 3 bases at J; junction bases unmatched: 2. This CDR3 is 15 amino acids long. In germline, CDR1 is SNHLY, CDR2 FYNNEI. Written as DNA, the CDR3 is TGTGCCAGCAGTGAATTGACTAGCGGGAAAGAGACCCAGTACTTC. The encoded protein is CASSELTSGKETQYF.

This chain links TRBV20-1 with TRBJ1-4; D gene uncertain. The CDR3 contains 14 residues. Deletions cut 3 bases from V and 2 bases from J, with 10 bases between. The germline CDR1 and CDR2 sequences are DFQATT and SNEGSKA (reference sequence). The DNA of the CDR3 is TGCAGTGCTAGTGTAGGGTCTACTAATGAAAAACTGTTTTTT. This encodes CSASVGSTNEKLFF.

The chain recombines TRBV20-1 with TRBJ2-7; D is tentatively TRBD1 or TRBD2 (5 bases each). Trimming left V 5 bases short and J 0 bases short, with 14 bases between. CDR1 DFQATT and CDR2 SNEGSKA come from the germline V gene (reference sequence). There are 14 residues in the CDR3. The CDR3 region is CSARPGPSSYEQYF. In nucleotides, the CDR3 is TGCAGTGCTCGCCCGGGACCGAGCTCCTACGAGCAGTACTTC.

The J gene is TRBJ2-1, the V gene TRBV20-1; 7 bases map to TRBD2. The CDR3 has 15 amino acids. Germline V gives CDR1 DFQATT, CDR2 SNEGSKA (reference sequence). The V segment lost 1 base and the J segment 0 bases; nucleotides outside the gene matches: 3. CDR3 sequence: CSARAGDYSYNEQFF. As DNA, the CDR3 is TGCAGTGCTAGAGCCGGGGACTACTCCTACAATGAGCAGTTCTTC.

This chain uses TRBV19 with TRBJ1-1, with TRBD1 as a possible D gene (5 bases). The CDR3 has 16 residues. Trimming stripped 5 bases from V and 0 bases from J, with 16 bases between. Germline assignment: CDR1 LNHDA and CDR2 SQIVND (reference sequence). CDR3 sequence reads: CASSSPPGRLNTEAFF. The CDR3 coding sequence is TGTGCCAGTAGTTCCCCTCCGGGACGGCTGAACACTGAAGCTTTCTTT. The whole variable domain, remainder taken from reference TRBV19 and TRBJ1-1, is DGGITQSPKYLFRKEGQNVTLSCEQNLNHDAMYWYRQDPGQGLRLIYYSQIVNDFQKGDIAEGYSVSREKKESFPLTVTSAQKNPTAFYLCASSSPPGRLNTEAFFGQGTRLTVV.

The V call is TRBV29-1, the J call TRBJ2-1; 7 positions match TRBD2. The V gene's germline CDR1 is SQVTM and CDR2 ANQGSEA. There are 16 residues in the CDR3. V was clipped by 4 bases and J by 5 bases; unmatched bases: 14. The DNA for the CDR3 is TGCAGCGTTGTCCGACTTAAACGGACTAGTCACAATGAGCAGTTCTTC. It is translated as CSVVRLKRTSHNEQFF.

Details on this clonotype: The junction departs from the called germline gene at one end, perhaps through a read error. The gene calls are TRBV7-9 and TRBJ1-4; D is perhaps TRBD1 (6 bases). Germline loops: CDR1 SEHNR, CDR2 FQNEAQ (reference sequence). This CDR3 has 15 amino acids. The CDR3 here is CASSKDSATNEELFF. For the CDR3, the DNA is TGTGCCAGCAGCAAGGACAGCGCAACTAATGAAGAACTGTTTTTT. Full variable domain (outside the CDR3, taken from reference TRBV7-9 and TRBJ1-4): DTGVSQNPRHKITKRGQNVTFRCDPISEHNRLYWYRQTLGQGPEFLTYFQNEAQLEKSRLLSDRFSAERPKGSFSTLEIQRTEQGDSAMYLCASSKDSATNEELFFGSGTQLSVL.

This clonotype has more than one count but fewer than ten. Compared with germline, one end of the junction differs, possibly owing to a read error. The chain combines TRBV4-1 with TRBJ1-6; D may be TRBD1 (5 bases). The CDR3 runs to 17 residues. CDR1 is MGHRA and CDR2 is YSYEKL in the germline V gene. CDR3 in DNA: TGCGCCAGCAGCCAAGGCGGGGCTCGGAGATATACTTCACCCCTCCACTTT. The encoded protein is CASSQGGARRYTSPLHF.

This clonotype was picked up a small number of times. Likely a read error: the CDR3 ends without its conserved phenylalanine or tryptophan. The V gene is TRBV20-1, the J gene TRBJ2-1, with a weak D call TRBD1 (6 bases). Germline CDR1 reads DFQATT; CDR2 reads SNEGSKA (reference sequence). V lost 5 bases, J lost 5 bases, and 10 bases lay in between. The length of the CDR3 is 12 residues. The CDR3 protein is CSAARDNNEQFV. DNA for the CDR3: TGCAGTGCTGCCCGGGACAACAATGAGCAGTTCGTC.

The gene calls are TRBV3-1 and TRBJ2-1; TRBD2 matches 10 bases. Trimming at V came to 3 bases and at J to 0 bases, leaving 2 bases not matched to a gene. The CDR3 is made up of 16 amino acids. Germline V lookup: CDR1 LGHDT, CDR2 YNNKEL (reference sequence). This CDR3 is CASSHPSGSSYNEQFF. The CDR3 nucleotides read TGTGCCAGCAGCCACCCTAGCGGGAGCTCCTACAATGAGCAGTTCTTC.

Details on this clonotype: At one of its ends the junction is not consistent with the germline gene, which may arise from a read error. The chain joins TRBV30 to TRBJ2-7; no clear D gene. The V gene's germline CDR1 is GTSNPN and CDR2 SVGIG (reference sequence). The CDR3 extends over 13 amino acids. The CDR3 sequence is CAWEQVTSYKQYF. Here the CDR3 DNA reads TGTGCCTGGGAGCAGGTCACCTCCTACAAGCAGTACTTC.

This chain uses TRBV20-1 with TRBJ2-3; 8 nucleotides align to TRBD2. V lost 1 base, J lost 1 base, and 7 bases stayed unmatched. The CDR3 extends over 16 amino acids. Per the germline V gene, CDR1 is DFQATT and CDR2 is SNEGSKA (reference sequence). CDR3 DNA sequence: TGCAGTGCTAGAGTTCCGGGAGGGCCGGGCACAGATACGCAGTATTTT. Amino acids: CSARVPGGPGTDTQYF.